The 19 T cell receptor beta chains below all came from one sample that was sequenced in a study of blood T cell repertoires in COVID-19. Clones were read by immunoSEQ multiplex PCR, and TCRdb kept only the in-frame ones, dropping some. The table has around 370,000 clones, 80% to 90% seen once. The sequenced sample consisted of peripheral blood. The receptors shown here come from a woman aged 45-59 years with COVID-19, enrolled during active disease.

In nucleotides, the CDR3 is TGTGCCAGCAGCTATGTAGGGACTAGCGGGGTGACGCAGTTCTTC. It specifies CASSYVGTSGVTQFF. The chain employs TRBV7-6 and TRBJ2-1; 13 bases fit TRBD2. Germline trimming cut 4 bases from V and 12 bases from J; bases unmatched to any gene: 9. Germline V gene data show CDR1 as SGHVS and CDR2 as FNYEAQ. This CDR3 contains 15 residues.

The chain links TRBV6-1 to TRBJ1-2, with 7 bases lining up with TRBD1. J was trimmed by 2 bases and V by 3 bases; bases with no gene match: 6. The CDR3 spans 15 residues. Per germline, CDR1 MNHNS and CDR2 SASEGT. The CDR3 spells CASSDVRGQNYGYTF. CDR3 DNA sequence: TGTGCCAGCAGTGACGTCCGGGGACAGAACTATGGCTACACCTTC.

This clone was recorded at least ten times. CDR3 sequence reads: CADLSDATRRRESPLHF. CDR3 sequence (DNA): TGTGCCGATCTATCGGACGCTACGAGAAGACGGGAGTCACCCCTCCACTTT. The rearrangement joins TRBV2 to TRBJ1-6; D uncertain. Germline CDR1 is SNHLY and CDR2 is FYNNEI. V was shortened by 11 bases and J by 10 bases, with 30 bases between the two germline ends. The CDR3 runs 17 residues.

The rearrangement links TRBV30 to TRBJ2-7; no reliable D call. Per germline, CDR1 GTSNPN and CDR2 SVGIG (reference sequence). The CDR3 has 15 residues. V was pared by 3 bases and J by 0 bases, with 15 bases between. This CDR3 is CAWSQHAVVSYEQYF. Here the CDR3 DNA reads TGTGCCTGGAGCCAACACGCAGTTGTCTCCTACGAGCAGTACTTC.

This clone came up once. The rearrangement joins TRBV9 to TRBJ1-1, with D tentatively TRBD1 (6 bases). Trimming pared 5 bases from V and 1 base from J, leaving 9 bases between. Germline CDR1 SGDLS, CDR2 YYNGEE. The CDR3 loop spans 13 amino acids. The CDR3 sequence: CASRGQTNTEAFF. CDR3 nucleotide sequence: TGTGCCAGCAGAGGACAGACGAACACTGAAGCTTTCTTT.

In its sample, this clone was seen once. V gene TRBV5-1 combines with J gene TRBJ2-1, with a weak D call TRBD1 (5 bases). The germline CDR1 and CDR2 sequences are SGHRS and YFSETQ. The CDR3 covers 16 residues. Trimming left V 0 bases short and J 3 bases short, with 13 bases between. The CDR3 coding sequence is TGCGCCAGCAGCTTGGAGGGGCGGCTGTACTACAATGAGCAGTTCTTC. This gives the protein CASSLEGRLYYNEQFF.

The chain is built from TRBV24-1 and TRBJ2-1; the D gene is possibly TRBD1 (6 bases). Looked up from germline, CDR1 is KGHDR and CDR2 is SFDVKD. Trimming removed 1 base from V and 12 bases from J, with 15 bases in between. CDR3 length: 14 amino acids. The CDR3 region has the DNA TGTGCCACCAGTGATTTATCAACAGGACAGAGGCAGTTCTTC. It is translated as CATSDLSTGQRQFF.

In this sample, this clone turned up once. The genes are TRBV14 and TRBJ2-1; 14 bases line up with TRBD2. Trimming removed 4 bases from V and 10 bases from J; junction bases left unmatched: 6. Germline assignment: CDR1 SGHDN and CDR2 FVKESK. The CDR3 contains 15 residues. The CDR3 is CASSLRLAGGSEQFF. The CDR3 nucleotides read TGTGCCAGCAGCCTACGACTAGCGGGAGGGTCCGAGCAGTTCTTC.

The gene calls are TRBV5-4 and TRBJ1-2; a weak D match, TRBD1 (6 bases). The CDR3 runs 13 residues. Deletions cut 4 bases from V and 4 bases from J, with 11 bases between. Germline V CDR1 and CDR2: SGHNT, YYREEE (reference sequence). The CDR3 DNA reads TGTGCCAGCAGCCCGCAGGGGCTCTATGGCTACACCTTC. It codes for CASSPQGLYGYTF. The full variable domain, its missing parts supplied by reference TRBV5-4 and TRBJ1-2, is ETGVTQSPTHLIKTRGQQVTLRCSSQSGHNTVSWYQQALGQGPQFIFQYYREEENGRGNFPPRFSGLQFPNYSSELNVNALELDDSALYLCASSPQGLYGYTFGSGTRLTVV.

CDR3 sequence (DNA): TGTGCCAGCAGCCAAGAAAGGAACCCCACTAGCGGGCCCTACAATGAGCAGTTCTTC. It is translated as CASSQERNPTSGPYNEQFF. The chain uses TRBV3-1 (or the pseudogene TRBV3-2) and TRBJ2-1; 9 bases map to TRBD2. Trimming removed 0 bases from V and 2 bases from J; junction bases left unmatched: 11. The CDR3 sequence is 19 residues long. Germline CDR1 LGHDT, CDR2 YNNKEL (reference sequence).

This rearrangement joins TRBV27 to TRBJ1-3, with D maybe TRBD1 (6 bases). Germline CDR1 MNHEY, CDR2 SMNVEV (reference sequence). Trimming took off 2 bases at V and 0 bases at J, with 14 bases between the two ends. The CDR3 has 17 residues. CDR3 bases: TGTGCCAGCAGTTTAAAAACTACAGGGCTCTCTGGAAACACCATATATTTT. Residues: CASSLKTTGLSGNTIYF.

The chain links TRBV29-1 to TRBJ2-1, with D tentatively TRBD2 (6 bases). CDR1 SQVTM and CDR2 ANQGSEA come from the germline V gene. Deletions cut 3 bases from V and 6 bases from J, with 12 bases between. The CDR3 loop spans 13 amino acids. In DNA, the CDR3 is TGCAGCGTTGATCGGTCAGCGGGCAATGAGCAGTTCTTC. Amino acid sequence: CSVDRSAGNEQFF.

The chain combines TRBV28 with TRBJ1-5; tentatively, D is TRBD1 (6 bases). The germline V gene has CDR1 MDHEN and CDR2 SYDVKM. This CDR3 comprises 16 residues. Deletions cut 5 bases from V and 6 bases from J, with 20 bases between. The CDR3 spells CASSGPTGLSFQPQHF. CDR3 nucleotides: TGTGCCAGCAGTGGACCGACAGGTTTATCGTTTCAGCCCCAGCATTTT.

The genes are TRBV10-1 and TRBJ2-2; TRBD2 aligns across 11 bases. Germline V gene lookup returns CDR1 WNHNN and CDR2 SYGVQD (reference sequence). The J segment lost 6 bases and the V segment lost 6 bases, leaving 6 bases of the junction unmatched. The CDR3 totals 15 residues. CDR3 sequence (DNA): TGCGCCAGCAGCAATAGCGGGAGGGCGTCCGGGGAGCTGTTTTTT. As protein: CASSNSGRASGELFF.

With regard to this clone: The identical CDR3 is also encoded by other nucleotide sequences in the sample. The V call is TRBV7-2, the J call TRBJ2-3; D unclear. V was pared by 4 bases and J by 3 bases, with 5 bases between. CDR1 and CDR2 (germline): SGHTA, FQGNSA. The CDR3 runs to 12 residues. The CDR3 nucleotides read TGTGCCAGCAGCTCCTATACAGATACGCAGTATTTT. Its protein product is CASSSYTDTQYF.

J is TRBJ2-2 and V is TRBV19; D not certain. Trimming took off 5 bases at V and 7 bases at J, with 8 bases between the two ends. CDR1 is LNHDA, CDR2 SQIVND, per germline (reference sequence). This CDR3 region has 12 residues. The CDR3 loop reads CASSATSGELFF. Written as DNA, the CDR3 is TGTGCCAGTAGTGCCACCAGCGGGGAGCTGTTTTTT.

This clone came up once. The CDR3 DNA follows: TGCGCCAGCAGTAGCAGTGGGAGAGACTATGGCTACACCTTC. It codes for CASSSSGRDYGYTF. The genes are TRBV10-2 and TRBJ1-2; D not certain. Germline-derived CDR1 and CDR2 are WSHSY and SAAADI. The CDR3 is 14 amino acids. Trimming took off 5 bases at V and 3 bases at J, with 13 bases between the two ends.

The chain joins TRBV5-6 to TRBJ1-1, with D unclear. CDR1 and CDR2 (germline): SGHDT, YYEEEE. Trimming took 4 bases from V and 3 from J, leaving 13 bases between them. There are 14 residues in the CDR3. The DNA for the CDR3 is TGTGCCAGCAGCCGGCCGGGTTTTTACACTGAAGCTTTCTTT. Its protein product is CASSRPGFYTEAFF. Looking up the rest from reference TRBV5-6 and TRBJ1-1 gives the full variable domain: DAGVTQSPTHLIKTRGQQVTLRCSPKSGHDTVSWYQQALGQGPQFIFQYYEEEERQRGNFPDRFSGHQFPNYSSELNVNALLLGDSALYLCASSRPGFYTEAFFGQGTRLTVV.

The chain is built from TRBV30 and TRBJ1-5; a possible D gene is TRBD1 (5 bases). The CDR3 has 14 amino acids. CDR1 and CDR2 (germline): GTSNPN, SVGIG (reference sequence). Trimming took 8 bases from V and 3 from J, leaving 17 bases between them. The CDR3 DNA sequence: TGTGCCCTGAACTGGGCAGGGAACAATCAGCCCCAGCATTTT. This encodes CALNWAGNNQPQHF. Supplemented by reference TRBV30 and TRBJ1-5, the full variable domain reads SQTIHQWPATLVQPVGSPLSLECTVEGTSNPNLYWYRQAAGRGLQLLFYSVGIGQISSEVPQNLSASRPQDRQFILSSKKLLLSDSGFYLCALNWAGNNQPQHFGDGTRLSIL.